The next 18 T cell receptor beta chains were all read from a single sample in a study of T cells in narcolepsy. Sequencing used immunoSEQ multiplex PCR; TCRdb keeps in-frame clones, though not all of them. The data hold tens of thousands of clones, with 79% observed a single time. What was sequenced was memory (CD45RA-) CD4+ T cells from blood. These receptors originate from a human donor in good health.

The CDR3 DNA reads TGCGCCAGCAGCTTGATGGGGGGGCTTAGATCCTACGAGCAGTACTTC. Amino acid sequence: CASSLMGGLRSYEQYF. The genes are TRBV5-1 and TRBJ2-7; D may be TRBD2 (7 bases). The CDR3 runs 16 residues. Germline loops: CDR1 SGHRS, CDR2 YFSETQ. Trimming took 1 base from V and 1 from J, leaving 15 bases between them.

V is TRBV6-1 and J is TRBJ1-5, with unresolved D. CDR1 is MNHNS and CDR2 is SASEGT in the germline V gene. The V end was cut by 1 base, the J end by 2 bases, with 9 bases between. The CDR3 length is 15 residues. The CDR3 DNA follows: TGTGCCAGCAGTGAAGTAGGGCTCGGCAATCAGCCCCAGCATTTT. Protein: CASSEVGLGNQPQHF.

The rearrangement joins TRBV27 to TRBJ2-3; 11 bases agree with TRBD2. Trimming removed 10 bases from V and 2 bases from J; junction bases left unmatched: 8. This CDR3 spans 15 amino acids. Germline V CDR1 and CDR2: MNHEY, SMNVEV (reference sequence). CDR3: CATQTSGSVTDTQYF. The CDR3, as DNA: TGTGCCACCCAAACTAGCGGGAGTGTCACAGATACGCAGTATTTT.

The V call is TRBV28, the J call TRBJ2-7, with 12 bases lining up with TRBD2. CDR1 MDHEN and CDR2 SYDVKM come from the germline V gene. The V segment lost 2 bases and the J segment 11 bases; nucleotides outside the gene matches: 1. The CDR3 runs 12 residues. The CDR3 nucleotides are TGTGCCAGCAGTTTAACTAGCGGGGGGAAGTACTTC. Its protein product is CASSLTSGGKYF.

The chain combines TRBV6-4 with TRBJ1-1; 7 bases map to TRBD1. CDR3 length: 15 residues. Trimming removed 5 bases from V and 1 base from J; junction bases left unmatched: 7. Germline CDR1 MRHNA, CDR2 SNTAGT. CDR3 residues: CASSREGGRNTEAFF. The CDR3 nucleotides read TGTGCCAGCAGTCGTGAAGGGGGCCGGAACACTGAAGCTTTCTTT.

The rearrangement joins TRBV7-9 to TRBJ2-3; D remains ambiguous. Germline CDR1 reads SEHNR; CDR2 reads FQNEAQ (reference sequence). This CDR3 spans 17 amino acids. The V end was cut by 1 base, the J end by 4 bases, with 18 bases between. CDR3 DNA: TGTGCCAGCAGCTTAGAGCGTTCGGGCCTCAGTCCAGATACGCAGTATTTT. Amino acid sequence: CASSLERSGLSPDTQYF.

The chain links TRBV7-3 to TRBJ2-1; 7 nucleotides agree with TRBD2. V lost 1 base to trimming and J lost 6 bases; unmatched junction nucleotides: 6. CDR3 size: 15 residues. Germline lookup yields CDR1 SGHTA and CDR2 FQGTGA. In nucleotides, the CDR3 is TGTGCCAGCAGCTTAAATTTGCCTAGCGGCAATGAGCAGTTCTTC. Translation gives CASSLNLPSGNEQFF.

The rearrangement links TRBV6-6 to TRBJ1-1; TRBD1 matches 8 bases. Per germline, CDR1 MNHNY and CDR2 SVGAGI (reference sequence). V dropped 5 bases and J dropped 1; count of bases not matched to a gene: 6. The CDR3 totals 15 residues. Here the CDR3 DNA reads TGTGCCAGCAGTGACGACAGGGGAGCGAACACTGAAGCTTTCTTT. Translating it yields CASSDDRGANTEAFF.

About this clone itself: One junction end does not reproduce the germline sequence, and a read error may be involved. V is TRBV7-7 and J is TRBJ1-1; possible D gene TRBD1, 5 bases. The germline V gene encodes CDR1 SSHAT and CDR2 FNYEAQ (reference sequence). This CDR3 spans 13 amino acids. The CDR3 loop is CASSLERDSEAFF. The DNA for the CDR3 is TGTGCTAGCAGCTTAGAGCGGGACTCTGAAGCTTTCTTT.

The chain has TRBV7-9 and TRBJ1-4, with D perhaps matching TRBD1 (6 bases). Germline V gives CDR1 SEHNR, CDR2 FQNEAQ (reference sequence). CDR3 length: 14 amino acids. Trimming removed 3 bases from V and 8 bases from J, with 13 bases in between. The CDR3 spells CASSFRGGGEKLFF. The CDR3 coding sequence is TGTGCCAGCAGCTTCAGGGGAGGCGGAGAAAAACTGTTTTTT.

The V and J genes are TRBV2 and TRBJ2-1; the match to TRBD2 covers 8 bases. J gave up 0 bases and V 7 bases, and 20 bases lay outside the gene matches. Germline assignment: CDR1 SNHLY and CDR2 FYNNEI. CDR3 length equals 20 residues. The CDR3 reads CASKSLVAGRHPSSYNEQFF. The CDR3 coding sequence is TGTGCCAGCAAGAGTTTAGTAGCGGGGCGTCACCCGAGCTCCTACAATGAGCAGTTCTTC.

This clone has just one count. The chain's CDR3 is CASSLAQTREQYF. The CDR3 DNA sequence: TGTGCCAGCAGCTTAGCCCAGACCAGGGAGCAGTACTTC. This chain connects TRBV11-3 to TRBJ2-7, with D unresolved. V was trimmed by 1 base and J by 7 bases, leaving 11 bases between them. There are 13 residues in the CDR3. Germline CDR1 and CDR2: SGHNT and YENEEA.

The CDR3 nucleotides are TGTGCCAGCAGCCCCGGGACAGGCGGGGGGCAGCCCCAGCATTTT. It codes for CASSPGTGGGQPQHF. J is TRBJ1-5 and V is TRBV6-1, with 8 bases aligning to TRBD1. The germline V gene has CDR1 MNHNS and CDR2 SASEGT. The CDR3 is made up of 15 amino acids. Unmatched junction bases numbered 11, after V lost 6 bases and J lost 7 bases.

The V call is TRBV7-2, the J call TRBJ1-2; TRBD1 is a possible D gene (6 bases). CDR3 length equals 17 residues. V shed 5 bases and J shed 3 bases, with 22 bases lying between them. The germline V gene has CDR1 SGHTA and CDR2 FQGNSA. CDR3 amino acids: CASSARGRRGEDYGYTF. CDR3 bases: TGTGCCAGCAGCGCCCGAGGTCGCAGGGGAGAGGACTATGGCTACACCTTC.

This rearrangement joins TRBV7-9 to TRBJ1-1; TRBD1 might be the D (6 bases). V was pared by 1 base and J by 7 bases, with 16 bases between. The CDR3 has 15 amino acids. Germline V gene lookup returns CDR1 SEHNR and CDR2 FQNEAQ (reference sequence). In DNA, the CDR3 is TGTGCCAGCAGCTTAGTCTTGGGGGGCAATGATGAAGCTTTCTTT. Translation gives CASSLVLGGNDEAFF.

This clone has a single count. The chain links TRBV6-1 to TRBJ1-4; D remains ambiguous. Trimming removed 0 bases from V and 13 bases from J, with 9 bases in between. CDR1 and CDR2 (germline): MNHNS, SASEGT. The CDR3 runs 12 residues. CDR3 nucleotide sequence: TGTGCCAGCAGTGAAGCGCTCATGTTACTGTTTTTT. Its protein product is CASSEALMLLFF.

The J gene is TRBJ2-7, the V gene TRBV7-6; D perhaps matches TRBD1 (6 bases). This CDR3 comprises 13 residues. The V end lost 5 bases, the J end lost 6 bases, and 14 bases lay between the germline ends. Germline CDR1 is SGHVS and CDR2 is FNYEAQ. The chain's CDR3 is CASSRTQGSEQYF. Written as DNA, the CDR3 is TGTGCCAGCAGCCGGACACAGGGAAGCGAGCAGTACTTC. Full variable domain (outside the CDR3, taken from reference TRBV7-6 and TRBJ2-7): GAGVSQSPRYKVTKRGQDVALRCDPISGHVSLYWYRQALGQGPEFLTYFNYEAQQDKSGLPNDRFSAERPEGSISTLTIQRTEQRDSAMYRCASSRTQGSEQYFGPGTRLTVT.

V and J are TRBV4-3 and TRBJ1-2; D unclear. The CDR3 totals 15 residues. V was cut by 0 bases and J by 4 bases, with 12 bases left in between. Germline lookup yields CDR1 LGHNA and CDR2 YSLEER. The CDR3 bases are TGCGCCAGCAGCCAAGAAGTAGGGCAAGGCTATGGCTACACCTTC. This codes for CASSQEVGQGYGYTF.